What follows describes a single T cell receptor beta chain. Its specificity is not known. The sample comes from a study of T cell responses to AZD1222 COVID-19 vaccine. Study-level findings and limits: Only after the peak T cell response were repertoires sampled. Nearly half of spike-specific TCRs reportedly target variant regions that are unmutated in the B.1.351 and B.1.1.7 variants. At baseline, just five to seven AZD1222 recipients tested seropositive. Spike-wide vaccine-associated CD4 TCRs dominated at 160-218 and 743-854.

Clones were read by immunoSEQ multiplex PCR, and TCRdb kept only the in-frame ones, dropping some. The sample records around 120,000 clones, 84% being singletons. Trimming cost V 5 bases and J 1 base, with 14 bases left between them. CDR1 is KGHSH and CDR2 is LQKENI in the germline V gene. The CDR3 is 15 residues long. The sequence derives from an adult who received the AZD1222 COVID-19 vaccine. The chain uses TRBV18 and TRBJ2-5; D is ambiguous. The sample in question was peripheral blood, obtained 28 days after the second AZD1222 dose. The CDR3 region is CASSTTASSQETQYF. In nucleotides, the CDR3 is TGTGCCAGCTCAACGACCGCTAGTTCCCAAGAGACCCAGTACTTC.